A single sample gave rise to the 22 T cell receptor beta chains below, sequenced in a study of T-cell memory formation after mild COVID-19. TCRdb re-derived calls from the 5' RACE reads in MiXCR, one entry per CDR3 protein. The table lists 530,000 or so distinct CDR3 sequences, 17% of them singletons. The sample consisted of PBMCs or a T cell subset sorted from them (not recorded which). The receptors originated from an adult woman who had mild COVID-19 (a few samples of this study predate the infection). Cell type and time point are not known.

CDR3 coding DNA: TGTGCCAGCAGTTTGTCTCTGGGGGCGGGCGAGCAGTACTTC. Its protein is CASSLSLGAGEQYF. This chain connects TRBV7-8 to TRBJ2-7, with D possibly matching TRBD1 (6 bases). Germline-derived CDR1 and CDR2 are SGHVS and FQNEAQ. Trimming pared 6 bases from V and 6 bases from J, leaving 18 bases between. The CDR3 contains 14 residues.

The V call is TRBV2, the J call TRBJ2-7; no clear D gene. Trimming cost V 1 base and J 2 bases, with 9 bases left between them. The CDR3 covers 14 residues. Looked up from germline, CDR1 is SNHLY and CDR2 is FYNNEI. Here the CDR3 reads CASSEGQSPYEQYF. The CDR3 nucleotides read TGTGCCAGCAGTGAAGGGCAGAGCCCCTACGAGCAGTACTTC.

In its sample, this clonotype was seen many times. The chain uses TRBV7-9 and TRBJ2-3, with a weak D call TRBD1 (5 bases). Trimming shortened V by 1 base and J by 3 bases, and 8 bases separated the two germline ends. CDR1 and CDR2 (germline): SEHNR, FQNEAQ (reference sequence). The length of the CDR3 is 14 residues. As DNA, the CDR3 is TGTGCCAGCAGCTTAGAGGGGCTTACAGATACGCAGTATTTT. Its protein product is CASSLEGLTDTQYF.

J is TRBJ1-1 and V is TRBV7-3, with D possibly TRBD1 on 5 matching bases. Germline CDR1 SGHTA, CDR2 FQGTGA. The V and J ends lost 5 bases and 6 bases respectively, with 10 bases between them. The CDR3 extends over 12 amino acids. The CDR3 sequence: CASSSDRSEAFF. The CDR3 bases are TGTGCCAGCAGCAGCGACAGATCTGAAGCTTTCTTT.

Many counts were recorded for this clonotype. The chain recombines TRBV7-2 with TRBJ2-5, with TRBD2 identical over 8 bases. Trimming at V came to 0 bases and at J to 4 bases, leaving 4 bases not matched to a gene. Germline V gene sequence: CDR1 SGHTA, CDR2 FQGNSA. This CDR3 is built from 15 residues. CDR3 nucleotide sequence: TGTGCCAGCAGCTTAGCGGGACTAGTTCTAGAGACCCAGTACTTC. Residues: CASSLAGLVLETQYF. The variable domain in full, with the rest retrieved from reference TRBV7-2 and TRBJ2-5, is GAGVSQSPSNKVTEKGKDVELRCDPISGHTALYWYRQSLGQGLEFLIYFQGNSAPDKSGLPSDRFSAERTGGSVSTLTIQRTQQEDSAVYLCASSLAGLVLETQYFGPGTRLLVL.

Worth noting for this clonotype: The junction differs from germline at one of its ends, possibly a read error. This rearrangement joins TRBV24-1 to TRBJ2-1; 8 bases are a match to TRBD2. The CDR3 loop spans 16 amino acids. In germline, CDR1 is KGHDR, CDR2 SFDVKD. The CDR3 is CATSDSVAGRYDEQFF. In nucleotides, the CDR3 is TGTGCCACCAGCGATTCTGTAGCGGGACGGTACGATGAGCAGTTCTTC.

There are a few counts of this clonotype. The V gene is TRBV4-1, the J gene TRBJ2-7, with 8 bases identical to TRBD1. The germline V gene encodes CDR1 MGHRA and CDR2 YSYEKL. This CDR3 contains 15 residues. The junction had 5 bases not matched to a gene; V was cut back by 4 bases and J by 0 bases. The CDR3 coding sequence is TGCGCCAGCAGCCTCCGGACAGGGAGCTCCTACGAGCAGTACTTC. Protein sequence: CASSLRTGSSYEQYF.

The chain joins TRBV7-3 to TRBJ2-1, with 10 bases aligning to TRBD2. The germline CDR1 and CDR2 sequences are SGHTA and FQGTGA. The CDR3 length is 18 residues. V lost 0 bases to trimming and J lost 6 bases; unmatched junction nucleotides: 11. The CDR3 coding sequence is TGTGCCAGCAGCTTAACTGGCCTAGCGGGAGAATTAGTCAATGAGCAGTTCTTC. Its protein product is CASSLTGLAGELVNEQFF.

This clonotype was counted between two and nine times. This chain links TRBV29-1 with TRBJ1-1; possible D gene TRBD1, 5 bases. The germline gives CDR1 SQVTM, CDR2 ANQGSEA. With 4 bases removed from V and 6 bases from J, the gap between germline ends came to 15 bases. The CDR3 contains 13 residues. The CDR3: CSVVGRNYPEAFF. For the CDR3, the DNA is TGCAGCGTTGTGGGACGGAACTACCCTGAAGCTTTCTTT.

The CDR3 sequence: CATPSKLFF. CDR3 nucleotides: TGCGCCACCCCTTCGAAACTGTTTTTT. V is TRBV5-1 and J is TRBJ1-4; D ambiguous. The CDR3 consists of 9 residues. V lost 9 bases to trimming and J lost 11 bases, with 8 bases between them. Germline loops: CDR1 SGHRS, CDR2 YFSETQ.

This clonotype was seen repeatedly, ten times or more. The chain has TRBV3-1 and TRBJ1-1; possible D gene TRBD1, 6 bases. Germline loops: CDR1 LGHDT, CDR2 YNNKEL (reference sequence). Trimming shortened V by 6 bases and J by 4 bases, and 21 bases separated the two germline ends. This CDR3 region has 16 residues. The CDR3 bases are TGTGCCAGCAGTCCAACCCGCAGGGGCCGGGGCACTGAAGCTTTCTTT. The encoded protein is CASSPTRRGRGTEAFF.

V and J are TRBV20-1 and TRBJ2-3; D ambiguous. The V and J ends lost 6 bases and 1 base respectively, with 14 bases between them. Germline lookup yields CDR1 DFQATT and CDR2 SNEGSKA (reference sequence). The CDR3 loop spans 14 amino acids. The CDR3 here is CSAPLGYGTDTQYF. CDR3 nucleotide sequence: TGCAGTGCCCCTCTGGGCTACGGCACAGATACGCAGTATTTT.

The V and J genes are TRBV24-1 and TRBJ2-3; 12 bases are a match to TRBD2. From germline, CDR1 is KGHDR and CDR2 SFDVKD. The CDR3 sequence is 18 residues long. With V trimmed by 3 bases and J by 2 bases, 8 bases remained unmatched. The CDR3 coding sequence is TGTGCCACCAGTGATAAAAATCTAGCGGGAGGGGTCACAGATACGCAGTATTTT. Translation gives CATSDKNLAGGVTDTQYF.

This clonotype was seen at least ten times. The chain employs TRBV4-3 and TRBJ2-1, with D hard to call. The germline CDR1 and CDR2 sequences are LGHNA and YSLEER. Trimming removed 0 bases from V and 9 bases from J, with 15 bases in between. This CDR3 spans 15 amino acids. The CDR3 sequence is CASSQELIVNTEQFF. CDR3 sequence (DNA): TGCGCCAGCAGCCAAGAGCTTATTGTCAACACTGAGCAGTTCTTC.

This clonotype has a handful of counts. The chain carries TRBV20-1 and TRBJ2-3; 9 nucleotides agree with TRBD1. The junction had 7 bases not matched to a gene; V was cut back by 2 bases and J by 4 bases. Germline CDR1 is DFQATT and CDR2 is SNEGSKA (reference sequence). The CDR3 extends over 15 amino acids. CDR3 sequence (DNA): TGCAGTGCTAGAAGGGGGACAGGGAGTTCAGATACGCAGTATTTT. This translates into CSARRGTGSSDTQYF.

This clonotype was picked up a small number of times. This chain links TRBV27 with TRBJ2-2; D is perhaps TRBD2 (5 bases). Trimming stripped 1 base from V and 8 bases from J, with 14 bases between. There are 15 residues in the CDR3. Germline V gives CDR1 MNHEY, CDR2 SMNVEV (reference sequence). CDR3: CASSLWAGASGELFF. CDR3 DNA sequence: TGTGCCAGCAGTTTATGGGCGGGTGCGTCGGGGGAGCTGTTTTTT.

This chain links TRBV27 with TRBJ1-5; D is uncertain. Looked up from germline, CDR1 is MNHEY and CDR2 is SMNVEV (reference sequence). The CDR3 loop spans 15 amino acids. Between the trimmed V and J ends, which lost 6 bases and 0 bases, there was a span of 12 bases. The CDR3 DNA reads TGTGCCAGCAGACCCGATCGATATAGCAATCAGCCCCAGCATTTT. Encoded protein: CASRPDRYSNQPQHF.

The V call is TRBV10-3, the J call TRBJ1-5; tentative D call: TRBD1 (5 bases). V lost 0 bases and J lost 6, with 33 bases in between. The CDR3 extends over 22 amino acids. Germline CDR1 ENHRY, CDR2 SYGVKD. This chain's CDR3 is CAISESRTMSQGLTYKGQPQHF. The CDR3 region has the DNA TGTGCCATCAGTGAGTCCCGCACAATGTCCCAGGGCCTAACCTACAAGGGTCAGCCCCAGCATTTT.

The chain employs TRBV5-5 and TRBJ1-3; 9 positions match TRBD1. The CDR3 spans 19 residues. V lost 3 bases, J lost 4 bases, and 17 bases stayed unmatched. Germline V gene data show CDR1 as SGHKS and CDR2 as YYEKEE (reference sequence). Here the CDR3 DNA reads TGTGCCAGCAGCTCCGGACAGGGGCCTTTCCTCTTTGGGGGAAACACCATATATTTT. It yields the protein CASSSGQGPFLFGGNTIYF.

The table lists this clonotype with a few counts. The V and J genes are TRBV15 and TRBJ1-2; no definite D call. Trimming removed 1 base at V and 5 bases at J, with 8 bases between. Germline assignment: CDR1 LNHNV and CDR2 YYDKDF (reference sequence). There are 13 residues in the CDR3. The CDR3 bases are TGTGCCACCAGCAGAGGGGCGGAGTATGGCTACACCTTC. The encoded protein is CATSRGAEYGYTF.

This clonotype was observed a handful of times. In nucleotides, the CDR3 is TGTGCCAGCAGCCACCCGGGACAGGGCAGCGAAAAACTGTTTTTT. Amino acid sequence: CASSHPGQGSEKLFF. V usage is TRBV12-3 or TRBV12-4 and J usage is TRBJ1-4; 9 bases fit TRBD1. The CDR3 runs 15 residues. V gave up 6 bases and J gave up 8 bases; unmatched junction bases: 10.

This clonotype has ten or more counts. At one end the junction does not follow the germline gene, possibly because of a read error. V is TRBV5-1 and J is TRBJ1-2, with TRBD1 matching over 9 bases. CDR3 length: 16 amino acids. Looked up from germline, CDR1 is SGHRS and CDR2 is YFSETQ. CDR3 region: CASSLIRDRDNHGYTF. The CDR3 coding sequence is TGCGCCAGCAGCTTGATTCGGGACAGGGATAACCATGGCTACACCTTC.